This is a list of T cell receptor beta chains from one sample in a study of OX40 agonist ivuxolimab in advanced cancers. Clones were read by immunoSEQ multiplex PCR, and TCRdb kept only the in-frame ones, dropping some. The sample carries about 76,000 clones, 84% recorded once. This material consisted of CD4+ or CD8+ T cells sorted from blood, taken in a trial of the OX40 agonist ivuxolimab. These receptors were collected from an adult with an advanced solid tumor such as melanoma, head and neck, liver or kidney cancer. The CDR3 runs from the conserved cysteine through the conserved F or W. The D gene is left open where the match is weak. Rows may omit the clone size; those that give it use once, few, many or a size class.

TRBD1 | TRBJ1-1 | - | TRBV5-1 | TGCGCCAGCAGCCCCACAGGACAGGGCCTATGGACTGAAGCTTTCTTT | CASSPTGQGLWTEAFF
- | TRBJ2-7 | - | TRBV5-1 | TGCGCCAGCAGCGGATGGACAGAGGACTACGAGCAGTACTTC | CASSGWTEDYEQYF
TRBD2 | TRBJ2-3 | - | TRBV30 | TGTGCCTGGAGTGGTGGGGTTCCGGGACTACCGGGAGATACGCAGTATTTT | CAWSGGVPGLPGDTQYF
- | TRBJ2-1 | - | TRBV7-6 | TGTGCCAGCAGCCCCCACTCCGGTAACTCCTACAATGAGCAGTTCTTC | CASSPHSGNSYNEQFF
- | TRBJ1-1 | - | TRBV29-1 | TGCAGCGTTGAAGGACCCATGGGAACTGAAGCTTTCTTT | CSVEGPMGTEAFF
- | TRBJ1-2 | - | TRBV5-1 | TGCGCCAGCAGCTTGGGTCCGTCCGGGGCCAACTATGGCTACACCTTC | CASSLGPSGANYGYTF
- | TRBJ1-2 | - | TRBV7-2 | TGTGCCAGCAGCTTGGGGAAAGGGATAGGCTACACCTTC | CASSLGKGIGYTF
- | TRBJ1-1 | - | TRBV9 | TGTGCCAGCAGCTTCCAGGGTTCGGCTGAAGCTTTCTTT | CASSFQGSAEAFF
TRBD1 | TRBJ2-7 | once | TRBV4-2 | TGTGCCAGCAGCCCTCTACCGGGACAGACCTTCTACGAGCAGTACTTC | CASSPLPGQTFYEQYF
- | TRBJ2-7 | - | TRBV4-2 | TGTGCCAGCAGCCAAGGAGGGAGTATCTACGAGCAGTACTTC | CASSQGGSIYEQYF
- | TRBJ2-2 | - | TRBV5-4 | TGTGCCAGCAGCTTGGTGGAGAACACCGGGGAGCTGTTTTTT | CASSLVENTGELFF
- | TRBJ1-2 | few | TRBV13 | TGTGCCAGCAGCCTTAGGATGCAGGACTACTATGGCTACACCTTC | CASSLRMQDYYGYTF
TRBD2 | TRBJ2-5 | - | TRBV5-4 | TGTGCCAGCAGCTTGAGTAGCGGGAGGGCCGGGCAGTACTTC | CASSLSSGRAGQYF
- | TRBJ1-1 | - | TRBV19 | TGTGCCAGTAGTAACCCCCGGGGCAGGACTGAAGCTTTCTTT | CASSNPRGRTEAFF
- | TRBJ1-6 | - | TRBV5-4 | TGTGCCAGCAGCCGGAGCGGGGGCTCACCCCTCCACTTT | CASSRSGGSPLHF
- | TRBJ2-3 | few | TRBV30 | TGTGCCTGGGGAAGGTCCGGAGCAGATACGCAGTATTTT | CAWGRSGADTQYF
TRBD1 | TRBJ1-1 | - | TRBV5-6 | TGTGCCAGCAGCTTGGACAGGGGGACTGAAGCTTTCTTT | CASSLDRGTEAFF
- | TRBJ2-1 | - | TRBV5-1 | TGCGCCAGCAGCTTGGGGGGATTCCAAAGCTCCTACAATGAGCAGTTCTTC | CASSLGGFQSSYNEQFF
- | TRBJ1-4 | - | TRBV6-1 | TGTGCCAGCAGTGAATCGTGGTGGGGGGAAAAACTGTTTTTT | CASSESWWGEKLFF
TRBD1 | TRBJ2-5 | - | TRBV29-1 | TGCAGCGTTGAGGCTCCGGGACAGAAAGAGACCCAGTACTTC | CSVEAPGQKETQYF
- | TRBJ2-7 | few | TRBV30 | TGTGCCTGGAGGGACCCGGGGCGGGGAGGCCCAAGCTCCTACGAGCAGTACTTC | CAWRDPGRGGPSSYEQYF
TRBD2 | TRBJ2-7 | once | TRBV7-2 | TGTGCCAGCAGCTCGCGGACTAGCGGGAGAGGGTACGAGCAGTACTTC | CASSSRTSGRGYEQYF
- | TRBJ1-5 | - | TRBV18 | TGTGCCAGCTCACCATTTGGGGGGCTAGGCAATCAGCCCCAGCATTTT | CASSPFGGLGNQPQHF
- | TRBJ2-2 | - | TRBV7-2 | TGTGCCAGCAACCCCTCGCGGGGCGGGGAGCTGTTTTTT | CASNPSRGGELFF
- | TRBJ1-1 | - | TRBV27 | TGTGCCAGCAGTTTGACGGTGGGGAGCACTGAAGCTTTCTTT | CASSLTVGSTEAFF
- | TRBJ1-3 | few | TRBV5-1 | TGCGCCAGCAGCTTTAGGTCTGGAAACACCATATATTTT | CASSFRSGNTIYF
- | TRBJ2-2 | - | TRBV12-5 | TGTGCTAGTGGTTTAAGGCCCGGTGCCGGGGAGCTGTTTTTT | CASGLRPGAGELFF
- | TRBJ2-1 | - | TRBV2 | TGTGCCAGCACAGGGTACCATTACAATGAGCAGTTCTTC | CASTGYHYNEQFF
- | TRBJ1-2 | - | TRBV13 | TGTGCCAGCAGCTTAGGTGCAGGGATAGCTAACTATGGCTACACCTTC | CASSLGAGIANYGYTF
- | TRBJ2-7 | - | TRBV14 | TGTGCCAGCAGCCTTCGACAGGGCAAGGGACTTGTCTACGAGCAGTACTTC | CASSLRQGKGLVYEQYF
TRBD2 | TRBJ2-3 | - | TRBV29-1 | TGCAGCGTTACTAGCGGCACAGATACGCAGTATTTT | CSVTSGTDTQYF
TRBD1 | TRBJ2-6 | - | TRBV27 | TGTGCCAGCAGTTTCCGACAGGGGGCTCTGCCCACCTCTGGGGCCAACGTCCTGACTTTC | CASSFRQGALPTSGANVLTF
TRBD1 | TRBJ1-1 | - | TRBV7-2 | TGTGCCAGCAGCTTAGCAGGGGGCCTGAACACTGAAGCTTTCTTT | CASSLAGGLNTEAFF
- | TRBJ2-4 | - | TRBV6-5 | TGTGCCAGCAGTTACTCGGCGAGGAACATTCAGTACTTC | CASSYSARNIQYF
- | TRBJ1-1 | - | TRBV4-1 | TGCGCCAGCAGCCAAGAACGGAGAGCTTTCTTT | CASSQERRAFF
TRBD2 | TRBJ2-3 | few | TRBV4-2 | TGTGCCAGCAGCCCCCGGATAGCGGGGGGCCCCACAGATACGCAGTATTTT | CASSPRIAGGPTDTQYF
- | TRBJ2-7 | - | TRBV6-5 | TGTGCCACTGTAGGGGCCTTCGAGCAGTACTTC | CATVGAFEQYF
- | TRBJ2-2 | - | TRBV10-3 | TGTGCCATCAACCGGGGCACGAACACCGGGGAGCTGTTTTTT | CAINRGTNTGELFF
TRBD1 | TRBJ2-5 | - | TRBV11-2 | TGTGCCAGCAGCTTAGAAACTGGGACAGGGGGAGAGACCCAGTACTTC | CASSLETGTGGETQYF
TRBD1 | TRBJ1-5 | - | TRBV7-9 | TGTGCCAGCAGCCGGACAGGGACTTATAGCAATCAGCCCCAGCATTTT | CASSRTGTYSNQPQHF
- | TRBJ1-1 | - | TRBV18 | TGTGCCAGCTCACCAGGAATAGAGAGCAGGGTGTCGGATGAAGCTTTCTTT | CASSPGIESRVSDEAFF
- | TRBJ1-2 | - | TRBV7-3 | TGTGCCAGCAGCCCTCCCGGCTCAGGCTATGGCTACACCTTC | CASSPPGSGYGYTF
- | TRBJ2-2 | - | TRBV5-4 | TGTGCCAGCAGCCCCGACAGGATCGCCACCGGGGAGCTGTTTTTT | CASSPDRIATGELFF
- | TRBJ1-1 | - | TRBV20-1 | TGCAGTGCTAGGCAGGTCACTGAAGCCTTCTTT | CSARQVTEAFF
- | TRBJ1-1 | - | TRBV4-1 | TGCGCCAGCAGCCAGTCCATCGCGTTTCGGGAGAACACTGAAGCTTTCTTT | CASSQSIAFRENTEAFF
- | TRBJ2-1 | - | TRBV30 | TGTGCCTTCACAGGAGACAATGAGCAGTTCTTC | CAFTGDNEQFF
TRBD2 | TRBJ2-5 | once | TRBV4-1 | TGCGCCAGCAGCCAGACTAGCGGGGGAAAGACCCAGTACTTC | CASSQTSGGKTQYF
- | TRBJ2-5 | - | TRBV11-3 | TGTGCCAGCAGCTTAGGTGGGCGGGACAGCCAAGAGACCCAGTACTTC | CASSLGGRDSQETQYF
- | TRBJ1-1 | - | TRBV6-6 | TGTGCCAGCAGTTACGGGTACACTGAAGCTTTCTTT | CASSYGYTEAFF
TRBD1 | TRBJ1-2 | - | TRBV4-3 | TGCGCCAGCAGCCAAGGTTCAGGGGGCGGCTATGGCTACACCTTC | CASSQGSGGGYGYTF
- | TRBJ2-7 | - | TRBV7-2 | TGTGCCAGCAGCTTAGTGGCTACCACCCAGGGGGGCGAGCAGTACTTC | CASSLVATTQGGEQYF
TRBD1 | TRBJ1-1 | - | TRBV7-2 | TGTGCCAGCAGCGCCGTTGGGACAGGGGCCACTGAAGCTTTCTTT | CASSAVGTGATEAFF
- | TRBJ1-1 | few | TRBV14 | TGTGCCAGCAGCCAAGATTATGCCACTGAAGCTTTCTTT | CASSQDYATEAFF
TRBD1 | TRBJ1-3 | - | TRBV19 | TGTGCCAGTAGCGGACAGGGGGATTCTGGAAACACCATATATTTT | CASSGQGDSGNTIYF